This T cell receptor (beta chain) was captured by sequencing in a study of CD8+CD57+ T cells in acquired aplastic anemia. For the study at large: Sequencing produced an average of about 10 million reads per healthy donor for CD4+ cells. The study's findings and limits: Patients and controls turned out to have roughly 31 CD8+ CDR3 sequences in common.

With respect to this clonotype: Its specificity is not known.

The CDR3 has 14 residues. V was pared by 7 bases and J by 1 base, with 12 bases between. Germline CDR1 SGHAT, CDR2 FQDESV (reference sequence). The study profiled TCR beta VDJ and CDR3 using genomic DNA as template. In TCRdb, the reads were re-called with MiXCR into one record per CDR3 protein. The data show 100,000 to 130,000 distinct CDR3 sequences, 50% to 65% seen once. The chain links TRBV11-1 to TRBJ2-3; TRBD1 might be the D (6 bases). The sequence was obtained from a human donor in good health, serving as a control. Sequences were obtained from sorted CD4+, CD8+, or CD8+CD57+ T cells (not recorded which) from PBMCs. CDR3 sequence reads: CASNPRQGTDTQYF. DNA of the CDR3: TGTGCCAGCAATCCACGACAGGGCACAGATACGCAGTATTTT.